This TCR beta chain was captured by sequencing in a study of cytomegalovirus exposure and HLA in healthy donors. Findings of the study overall: Some highly shared sequence variants likely arose as a pipeline artifact. In a later analysis, at a false discovery rate of 0.05, roughly 17,000 TCR beta sequences matched HLA alleles. CMV serostatus stood as the only immune exposure information on hand.

This clone was seen only a few times. What it binds is unknown. The PCR ran on 60 Vbeta and 13 Jbeta primers. Some clones are missing from TCRdb's copy, which holds only in-frame ones; the method was immunoSEQ multiplex PCR. The table shows 40,000 to 55,000 clones, with about three quarters occurring only once. The CDR3 has 14 amino acids. Germline trimming cut 0 bases from V and 7 bases from J; bases unmatched to any gene: 6. Germline CDR1 reads SGHRS; CDR2 reads YFSETQ. This sequence originates from a man younger than 45 in good health and CMV-seropositive. Sequenced input: PBMCs. This chain links TRBV5-1 with TRBJ1-1, with 7 bases lining up with TRBD1. The CDR3 coding sequence is TGCGCCAGCAGCTTGGAAGACAGGGCGCGTGAAGCTTTCTTT. Translated: CASSLEDRAREAFF.